The 29 T cell receptor beta chains presented below share a single source sample, sequenced in a study of blood T cell repertoires in COVID-19. TCRdb's copy holds only in-frame clones and misses some; the assay was immunoSEQ multiplex PCR. The sample holds about 170,000 clones, around 87% seen once. Sequencing used peripheral blood. These receptors came from a woman of 80 years or more with COVID-19, enrolled during active disease.

The chain employs TRBV5-1 and TRBJ2-3, with 9 bases matching TRBD2. The CDR3 consists of 17 residues. CDR1 SGHRS and CDR2 YFSETQ come from the germline V gene. With 0 bases clipped from V and 5 bases from J, the junction kept 10 bases outside the gene matches. The CDR3 DNA is TGCGCCAGCAGCTTGGGGTCTGGCGGGAGGGCCGGAGATACGCAGTATTTT. Translating gives CASSLGSGGRAGDTQYF.

The J gene is TRBJ1-2, the V gene TRBV19, with D tentatively TRBD1 (5 bases). V lost 7 bases and J 2 bases, leaving 11 bases between the germline ends. There are 13 residues in the CDR3. Germline CDR1 reads LNHDA; CDR2 reads SQIVND (reference sequence). The CDR3 DNA follows: TGTGCCAGTACCTACCACAGGAACTATGGCTACACCTTC. Translated, it gives CASTYHRNYGYTF.

This rearrangement joins TRBV5-4 to TRBJ1-2; 8 bases match TRBD1. The length of the CDR3 is 15 residues. J was trimmed by 0 bases and V by 4 bases; bases with no gene match: 5. Germline CDR1 SGHNT, CDR2 YYREEE (reference sequence). In DNA form, the CDR3 reads TGTGCCAGCAGCGGAAGGACAGGGACTAACTATGGCTACACCTTC. Its protein is CASSGRTGTNYGYTF.

The chain couples TRBV5-4 to TRBJ1-1; the D gene is possibly TRBD1 (6 bases). The CDR3 is 14 amino acids. Trimming left V 0 bases short and J 11 bases short, with 17 bases between. Germline V gene lookup returns CDR1 SGHNT and CDR2 YYREEE (reference sequence). The CDR3 coding sequence is TGTGCCAGCAGCTTGGGGGGGCTGGAGCGGGAGGCTTTCTTT. This translates into CASSLGGLEREAFF.

The chain recombines TRBV5-6 with TRBJ2-3; D is unresolved. The CDR3 contains 12 residues. V was shortened by 4 bases and J by 0 bases, with 3 bases between the two germline ends. Per the germline V gene, CDR1 is SGHDT and CDR2 is YYEEEE. The CDR3 sequence is CASSPSTDTQYF. DNA for the CDR3: TGTGCCAGCAGCCCTAGCACAGATACGCAGTATTTT.

The gene calls are TRBV3-1 (or the pseudogene TRBV3-2) and TRBJ1-1; maybe TRBD1 (6 bases). With 2 bases removed from V and 3 bases from J, the gap between germline ends came to 7 bases. This CDR3 has 13 residues. In germline, CDR1 is LGHDT, CDR2 YNNKEL (reference sequence). The CDR3 DNA sequence: TGTGCCAGCAGCCAACAGGGGCACACTGAAGCTTTCTTT. Translating gives CASSQQGHTEAFF.

J is TRBJ2-1 and V is TRBV28, with TRBD1 matching 8 bases. CDR1 is MDHEN, CDR2 SYDVKM, per germline. The J segment lost 5 bases and the V segment lost 0 bases, leaving 3 bases of the junction unmatched. The CDR3 has 15 amino acids. The CDR3 DNA reads TGTGCCAGCAGTTTATGGCAGGGGGCCAACAATGAGCAGTTCTTC. This sequence encodes CASSLWQGANNEQFF.

This chain uses TRBV21-1 with TRBJ2-7; TRBD1, the D gene given by the table, was not confirmed from the DNA. TRBV21-1 is an annotated pseudogene. This CDR3 spans 14 amino acids. CDR3 sequence: CAIAGQGGYYEQYF. In DNA, the CDR3 is TGTGCCATTGCCGGACAGGGGGGGTACTACGAGCAGTACTTC.

The genes are TRBV6-2 or TRBV6-3 and TRBJ1-6; 9 bases map to TRBD1. V trimming: 4 bases; J trimming: 7 bases; junction bases outside the gene matches: 2. Germline V CDR1 and CDR2: MNHEY, SVGEGT. The CDR3 contains 14 residues. The CDR3 DNA follows: TGTGCCAGCAGTTGGACAGGGGAGAATTCACCCCTCCACTTT. The encoded protein is CASSWTGENSPLHF.

The J gene is TRBJ1-2, the V gene TRBV28; TRBD1 aligns across 8 bases. In germline, CDR1 is MDHEN, CDR2 SYDVKM. V lost 5 bases to trimming and J lost 7 bases; unmatched junction nucleotides: 9. The CDR3 runs 14 residues. CDR3 DNA: TGTGCCAGCAGTCGCACAGGGGGTTCGCGTGGCTACACCTTC. It encodes CASSRTGGSRGYTF.

A single count supports this clone. The chain is built from TRBV6-5 and TRBJ2-2, with D perhaps matching TRBD2 (6 bases). The V end was cut by 7 bases, the J end by 0 bases, with 9 bases between. Germline V gene lookup returns CDR1 MNHEY and CDR2 SVGAGI. The CDR3 consists of 14 residues. The CDR3 here is CASKGLPNTGELFF. The CDR3 DNA is TGTGCCAGCAAGGGACTCCCGAACACCGGGGAGCTGTTTTTT.

The chain recombines TRBV29-1 with TRBJ2-5; D unresolved. The germline V gene has CDR1 SQVTM and CDR2 ANQGSEA. The CDR3 runs to 12 residues. V was trimmed by 8 bases and J by 5 bases, leaving 15 bases between them. The DNA of the CDR3 is TGCAGCACGAGGCTGGGTGGGGAGACCCAGTACTTC. Translation gives CSTRLGGETQYF.

The rearrangement uses TRBV19 and TRBJ1-6; 7 bases align to TRBD1. The junction had 11 bases not matched to a gene; V was cut back by 2 bases and J by 13 bases. This CDR3 has 15 residues. Germline assignment: CDR1 LNHDA and CDR2 SQIVND (reference sequence). The CDR3 is CASSISRDSRSPLHF. In nucleotides, the CDR3 is TGTGCCAGTAGTATATCCCGGGACAGCCGGTCCCCCCTCCACTTT.

The chain combines TRBV28 with TRBJ1-2; 7 nucleotides align to TRBD1. V lost 3 bases to trimming and J lost 5 bases; unmatched junction nucleotides: 12. This CDR3 region has 16 residues. CDR1 and CDR2 (germline): MDHEN, SYDVKM. DNA of the CDR3: TGTGCCAGCAGTTTTTCTCGGTACAGGGGCTTGTATGGCTACACCTTC. It yields the protein CASSFSRYRGLYGYTF.

The CDR3 loop reads CASSLAGSRLAGGPDIQYF. The DNA of the CDR3 is TGTGCCAGCAGCTTAGCGGGGAGTAGATTAGCGGGAGGGCCCGACATTCAGTACTTC. The V call is TRBV7-9, the J call TRBJ2-4, with 11 bases lining up with TRBD2. CDR1 is SEHNR and CDR2 is FQNEAQ in the germline V gene (reference sequence). This CDR3 is built from 19 residues. After removal of 0 bases from V and 8 bases from J, the junction contained 15 bases not matched to a gene.

The gene calls are TRBV27 and TRBJ1-6; unclear D gene. The CDR3 is 17 amino acids. V dropped 1 base and J dropped 2 bases, with 12 bases sitting between them. Germline V gene data show CDR1 as MNHEY and CDR2 as SMNVEV (reference sequence). The CDR3 here is CASSLLEAVPYNSPLHF. The DNA for the CDR3 is TGTGCCAGCAGTTTATTGGAGGCGGTTCCCTATAATTCACCCCTCCACTTT.

The rearrangement links TRBV6-2 or TRBV6-3 to TRBJ1-2; D is undetermined. There are 12 residues in the CDR3. Trimming took 5 bases from V and 6 from J, leaving 10 bases between them. The germline CDR1 and CDR2 sequences are MNHEY and SVGEGT. Here the CDR3 reads CASSRGWDGYTF. DNA of the CDR3: TGTGCCAGCAGTCGAGGGTGGGATGGCTACACCTTC.

The chain employs TRBV3-1 (or the pseudogene TRBV3-2) and TRBJ2-2, with D perhaps matching TRBD2 (5 bases). This CDR3 region has 14 residues. V was clipped by 4 bases and J by 1 base, with 7 bases between them. Germline CDR1 LGHDT, CDR2 YNNKEL (reference sequence). The CDR3 sequence is CASSPTMNTGELFF. DNA of the CDR3: TGTGCCAGCAGCCCGACTATGAACACCGGGGAGCTGTTTTTT.

The V and J genes are TRBV6-4 and TRBJ2-7; D is possibly TRBD1 (6 bases). Germline V gene lookup returns CDR1 MRHNA and CDR2 SNTAGT. The CDR3 totals 17 residues. Trimming took 0 bases from V and 3 from J, leaving 18 bases between them. The DNA for the CDR3 is TGTGCCAGCAGTGACTCGACTCAGGGGAACAACCACTACGAGCAGTACTTC. Translation gives CASSDSTQGNNHYEQYF.

The chain is built from TRBV7-9 and TRBJ1-1; the D is unclear. The CDR3 length is 12 residues. Germline V gene sequence: CDR1 SEHNR, CDR2 FQNEAQ (reference sequence). V was shortened by 5 bases and J by 4 bases, with 8 bases between the two germline ends. This CDR3 reads CASSRAGTEAFF. The CDR3 coding sequence is TGTGCCAGCAGCCGAGCGGGCACTGAAGCTTTCTTT.

In this sample, this clone turned up once. The J gene is TRBJ2-3, the V gene TRBV5-1, with 9 bases matching TRBD2. After removal of 4 bases from V and 0 bases from J, the junction contained 9 bases not matched to a gene. CDR3 length: 17 residues. CDR1 is SGHRS, CDR2 YFSETQ, per germline. CDR3 DNA sequence: TGCGCCAGCAGCGTTAGCGGGAGTATCCCGAGCACAGATACGCAGTATTTT. The encoded protein is CASSVSGSIPSTDTQYF.

V gene TRBV19 combines with J gene TRBJ2-2, with 10 bases lining up with TRBD1. J lost 3 bases, V lost 5 bases, and 9 bases had no gene match. This CDR3 spans 17 amino acids. The germline CDR1 and CDR2 sequences are LNHDA and SQIVND (reference sequence). The CDR3 is CASSRLAGTGDTGELFF. The CDR3 region has the DNA TGTGCCAGTAGTCGGCTAGCCGGGACAGGGGACACCGGGGAGCTGTTTTTT.

V usage is TRBV19 and J usage is TRBJ2-2; perhaps TRBD1 as D (6 bases). This CDR3 is 16 amino acids long. Germline V lookup: CDR1 LNHDA, CDR2 SQIVND (reference sequence). Trimming left V 5 bases short and J 1 base short, with 14 bases between. CDR3 protein: CASSGGGTLNTGELFF. The CDR3 DNA reads as TGTGCCAGTAGTGGAGGTGGGACACTGAACACCGGGGAGCTGTTTTTT.

The chain joins TRBV2 to TRBJ1-3; D perhaps matches TRBD1 (6 bases). Germline loops: CDR1 SNHLY, CDR2 FYNNEI. The CDR3 length is 10 residues. Trimming stripped 8 bases from V and 8 bases from J, with 7 bases between. DNA for the CDR3: TGTGCCAGCCAGGGGTACACCATATATTTT. Encoded protein: CASQGYTIYF.

J is TRBJ1-5 and V is TRBV7-2; D is perhaps TRBD1 (5 bases). V was pared by 2 bases and J by 4 bases, with 12 bases between. The length of the CDR3 is 15 residues. Germline CDR1 reads SGHTA; CDR2 reads FQGNSA. The CDR3 spells CASSLLGRDNQPQHF. CDR3 DNA sequence: TGTGCCAGCAGCTTATTGGGCAGGGATAATCAGCCCCAGCATTTT.

This chain connects TRBV5-1 to TRBJ2-6, with a tentative D call TRBD2 (5 bases). With 2 bases removed from V and 0 bases from J, the gap between germline ends came to 9 bases. Germline CDR1 is SGHRS and CDR2 is YFSETQ. The CDR3 covers 16 residues. This CDR3 reads CASSFAGSSGANVLTF. In nucleotides, the CDR3 is TGCGCCAGCAGCTTCGCGGGCAGCTCTGGGGCCAACGTCCTGACTTTC.

The rearrangement joins TRBV18 to TRBJ1-5, with D possibly being TRBD1 (6 bases). Germline CDR1 KGHSH, CDR2 LQKENI. The CDR3 sequence is 15 residues long. V lost 1 base and J lost 4, with 11 bases in between. For the CDR3, the DNA is TGTGCCAGCTCACCACAGCAGGGGCCAAATCAGCCCCAGCATTTT. This gives the protein CASSPQQGPNQPQHF. The full variable domain, in which reference TRBV18 and TRBJ1-5 provide the parts outside the CDR3, is NAGVMQNPRHLVRRRGQEARLRCSPMKGHSHVYWYRQLPEEGLKFMVYLQKENIIDESGMPKERFSAEFPKEGPSILRIQQVVRGDSAAYFCASSPQQGPNQPQHFGDGTRLSIL.

The chain uses TRBV3-1 (or the pseudogene TRBV3-2) and TRBJ2-3, with D tentatively TRBD1 (5 bases). This CDR3 has 20 residues. Germline CDR1 LGHDT, CDR2 YNNKEL (reference sequence). Trimming took off 6 bases at V and 4 bases at J, with 32 bases between the two ends. The CDR3 loop reads CASRSDQATQASERSDTQYF. DNA for the CDR3: TGTGCCAGCAGATCCGATCAGGCAACACAGGCATCGGAGCGATCAGATACGCAGTATTTT.

The V gene is TRBV5-1, the J gene TRBJ1-2; 9 positions agree with TRBD1. Germline V gives CDR1 SGHRS, CDR2 YFSETQ. The CDR3 has 13 amino acids. V dropped 6 bases and J dropped 7; count of bases not matched to a gene: 7. In DNA, the CDR3 is TGCGCCAGCACTACAGGGGGCGCGTCTGGCTACACCTTC. As protein: CASTTGGASGYTF. The whole variable domain, remainder taken from reference TRBV5-1 and TRBJ1-2, is KAGVTQTPRYLIKTRGQQVTLSCSPISGHRSVSWYQQTPGQGLQFLFEYFSETQRNKGNFPGRFSGRQFSNSRSEMNVSTLELGDSALYLCASTTGGASGYTFGSGTRLTVV.